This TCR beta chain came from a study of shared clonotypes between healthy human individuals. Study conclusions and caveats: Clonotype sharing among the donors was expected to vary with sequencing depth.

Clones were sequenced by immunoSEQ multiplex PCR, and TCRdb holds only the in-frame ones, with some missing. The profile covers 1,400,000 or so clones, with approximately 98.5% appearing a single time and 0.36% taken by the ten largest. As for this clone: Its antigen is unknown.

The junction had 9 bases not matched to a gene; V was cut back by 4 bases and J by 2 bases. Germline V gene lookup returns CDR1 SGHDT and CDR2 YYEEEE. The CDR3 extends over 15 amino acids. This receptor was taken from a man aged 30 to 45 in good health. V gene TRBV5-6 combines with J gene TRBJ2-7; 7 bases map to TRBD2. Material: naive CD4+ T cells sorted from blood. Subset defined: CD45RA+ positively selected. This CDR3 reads CASSPPGTIPYEQYF. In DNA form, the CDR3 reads TGTGCCAGCAGCCCACCCGGGACTATCCCCTACGAGCAGTACTTC.